What follows is one TCR beta chain and its context. A read error may produce the germline difference seen at one junction end. The data belong to a study of blood T cell repertoires in COVID-19. Only in-frame clones appear in the TCRdb table, and some are missing; sequencing was by immunoSEQ multiplex PCR. The repertoire holds roughly 230,000 clones, with 89% as singletons. The CDR3 loop spans 8 amino acids. Per germline, CDR1 DFQATT and CDR2 SNEGSKA (reference sequence). The TCR was taken from a woman aged 40 to 49 who had recovered from COVID-19. The chain couples TRBV20-1 to TRBJ1-4, with D unclear. Sequenced sample: peripheral blood. CDR3 protein: CRCEKLFF. CDR3 nucleotides: TGTCGTTGTGAAAAACTGTTTTTT.